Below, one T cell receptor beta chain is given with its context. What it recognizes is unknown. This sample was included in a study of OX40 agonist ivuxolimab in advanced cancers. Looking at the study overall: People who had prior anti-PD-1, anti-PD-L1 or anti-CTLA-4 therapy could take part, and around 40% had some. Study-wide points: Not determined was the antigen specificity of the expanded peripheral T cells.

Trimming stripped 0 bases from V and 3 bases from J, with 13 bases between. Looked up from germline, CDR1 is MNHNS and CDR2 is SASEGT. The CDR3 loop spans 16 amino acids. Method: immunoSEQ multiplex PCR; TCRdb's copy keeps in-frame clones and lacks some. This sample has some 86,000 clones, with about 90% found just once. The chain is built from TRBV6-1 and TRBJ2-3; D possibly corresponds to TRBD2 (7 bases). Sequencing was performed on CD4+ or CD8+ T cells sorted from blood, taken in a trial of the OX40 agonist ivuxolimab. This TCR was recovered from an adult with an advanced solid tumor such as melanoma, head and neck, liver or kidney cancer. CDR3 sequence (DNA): TGTGCCAGCAGTGAAGCAATCGGGGGGCGAACAGATACGCAGTATTTT. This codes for CASSEAIGGRTDTQYF.